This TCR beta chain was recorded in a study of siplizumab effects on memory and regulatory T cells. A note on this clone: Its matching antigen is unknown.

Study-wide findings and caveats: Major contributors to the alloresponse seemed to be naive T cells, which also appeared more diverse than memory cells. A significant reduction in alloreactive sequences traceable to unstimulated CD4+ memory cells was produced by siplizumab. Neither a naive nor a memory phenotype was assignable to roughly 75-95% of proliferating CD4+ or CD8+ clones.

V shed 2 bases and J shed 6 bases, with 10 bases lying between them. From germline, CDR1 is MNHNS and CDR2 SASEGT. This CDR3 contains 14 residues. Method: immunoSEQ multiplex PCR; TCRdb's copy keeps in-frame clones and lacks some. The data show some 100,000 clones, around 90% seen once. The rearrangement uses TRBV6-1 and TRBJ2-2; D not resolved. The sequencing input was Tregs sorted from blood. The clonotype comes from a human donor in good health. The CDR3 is CASSELVRSGELFF. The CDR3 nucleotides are TGTGCCAGCAGTGAATTGGTTAGGTCCGGGGAGCTGTTTTTT.